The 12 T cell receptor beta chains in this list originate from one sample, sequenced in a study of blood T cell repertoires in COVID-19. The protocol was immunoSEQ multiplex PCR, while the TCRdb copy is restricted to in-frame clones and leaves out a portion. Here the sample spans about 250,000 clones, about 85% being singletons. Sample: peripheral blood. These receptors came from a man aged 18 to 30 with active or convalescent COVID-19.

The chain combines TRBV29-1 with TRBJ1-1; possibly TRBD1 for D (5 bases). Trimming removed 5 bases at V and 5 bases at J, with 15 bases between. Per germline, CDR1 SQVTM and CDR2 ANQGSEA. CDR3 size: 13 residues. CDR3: CSVLQGLATEAFF. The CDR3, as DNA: TGCAGCGTTCTTCAGGGACTGGCGACTGAAGCTTTCTTT.

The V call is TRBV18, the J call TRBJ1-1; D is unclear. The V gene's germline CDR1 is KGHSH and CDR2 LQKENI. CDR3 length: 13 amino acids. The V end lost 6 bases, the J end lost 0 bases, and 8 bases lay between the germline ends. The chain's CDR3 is CASSPDLNTEAFF. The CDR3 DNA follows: TGTGCCAGCTCGCCCGACTTGAACACTGAAGCTTTCTTT. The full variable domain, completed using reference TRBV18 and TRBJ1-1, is NAGVMQNPRHLVRRRGQEARLRCSPMKGHSHVYWYRQLPEEGLKFMVYLQKENIIDESGMPKERFSAEFPKEGPSILRIQQVVRGDSAAYFCASSPDLNTEAFFGQGTRLTVV.

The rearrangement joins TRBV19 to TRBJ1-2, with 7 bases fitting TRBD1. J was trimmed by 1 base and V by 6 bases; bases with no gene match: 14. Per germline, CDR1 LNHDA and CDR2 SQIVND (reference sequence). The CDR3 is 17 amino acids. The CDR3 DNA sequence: TGTGCCAGTAGCCCCTCGAACACAGGGGTGAGTAACTATGGCTACACCTTC. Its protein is CASSPSNTGVSNYGYTF.

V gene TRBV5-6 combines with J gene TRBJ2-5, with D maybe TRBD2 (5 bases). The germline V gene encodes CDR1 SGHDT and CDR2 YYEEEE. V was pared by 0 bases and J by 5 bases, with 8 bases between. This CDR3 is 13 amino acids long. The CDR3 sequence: CASSLGTVETQYF. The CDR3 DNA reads TGTGCCAGCAGCTTGGGGACTGTTGAGACCCAGTACTTC.

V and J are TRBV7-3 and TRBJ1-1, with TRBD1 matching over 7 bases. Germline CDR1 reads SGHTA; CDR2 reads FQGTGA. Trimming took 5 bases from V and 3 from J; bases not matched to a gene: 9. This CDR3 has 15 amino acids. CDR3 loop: CASSREGAGDTEAFF. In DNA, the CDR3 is TGTGCCAGCAGCCGCGAGGGGGCTGGGGACACTGAAGCTTTCTTT.

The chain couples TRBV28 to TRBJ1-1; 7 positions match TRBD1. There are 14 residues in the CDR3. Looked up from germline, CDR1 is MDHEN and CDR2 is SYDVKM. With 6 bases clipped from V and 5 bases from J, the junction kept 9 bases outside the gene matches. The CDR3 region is CASRPHRGGTEAFF. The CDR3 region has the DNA TGTGCCAGCAGACCTCACAGGGGCGGGACTGAAGCTTTCTTT.

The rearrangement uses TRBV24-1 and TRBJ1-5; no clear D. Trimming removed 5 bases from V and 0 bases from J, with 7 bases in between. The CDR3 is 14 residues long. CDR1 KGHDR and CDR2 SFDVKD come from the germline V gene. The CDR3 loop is CATSAAFSNQPQHF. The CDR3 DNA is TGTGCCACCAGTGCCGCGTTTAGCAATCAGCCCCAGCATTTT.

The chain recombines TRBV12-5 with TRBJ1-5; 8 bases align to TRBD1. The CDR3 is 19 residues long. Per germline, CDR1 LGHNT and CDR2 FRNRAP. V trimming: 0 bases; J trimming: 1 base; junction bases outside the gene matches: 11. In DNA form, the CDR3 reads TGTGCTAGTGGTTTGGTACAAGGGCAGGGGGCAAACAGCAATCAGCCCCAGCATTTT. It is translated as CASGLVQGQGANSNQPQHF. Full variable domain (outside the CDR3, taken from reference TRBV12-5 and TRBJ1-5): DARVTQTPRHKVTEMGQEVTMRCQPILGHNTVFWYRQTMMQGLELLAYFRNRAPLDDSGMPKDRFSAEMPDATLATLKIQPSEPRDSAVYFCASGLVQGQGANSNQPQHFGDGTRLSIL.

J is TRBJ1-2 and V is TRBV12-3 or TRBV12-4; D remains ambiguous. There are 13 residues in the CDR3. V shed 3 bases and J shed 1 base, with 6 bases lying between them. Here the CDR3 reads CASSFTDNYGYTF. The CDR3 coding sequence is TGTGCCAGCAGTTTTACAGATAACTATGGCTACACCTTC.

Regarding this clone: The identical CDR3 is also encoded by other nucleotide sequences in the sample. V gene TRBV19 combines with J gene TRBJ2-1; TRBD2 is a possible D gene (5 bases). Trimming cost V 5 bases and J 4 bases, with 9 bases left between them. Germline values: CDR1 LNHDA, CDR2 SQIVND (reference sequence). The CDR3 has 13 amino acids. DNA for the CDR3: TGTGCCAGTAGTGTGGACTTTTACAATGAGCAGTTCTTC. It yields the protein CASSVDFYNEQFF. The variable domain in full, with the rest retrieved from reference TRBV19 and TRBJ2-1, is DGGITQSPKYLFRKEGQNVTLSCEQNLNHDAMYWYRQDPGQGLRLIYYSQIVNDFQKGDIAEGYSVSREKKESFPLTVTSAQKNPTAFYLCASSVDFYNEQFFGPGTRLTVL.

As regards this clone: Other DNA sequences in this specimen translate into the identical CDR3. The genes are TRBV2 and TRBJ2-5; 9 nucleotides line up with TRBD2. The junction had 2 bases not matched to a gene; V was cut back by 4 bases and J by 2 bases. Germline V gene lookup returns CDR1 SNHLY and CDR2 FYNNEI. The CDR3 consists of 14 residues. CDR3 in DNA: TGTGCCAGCAGTGGGCTAGCGGGACAAGAGACCCAGTACTTC. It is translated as CASSGLAGQETQYF.

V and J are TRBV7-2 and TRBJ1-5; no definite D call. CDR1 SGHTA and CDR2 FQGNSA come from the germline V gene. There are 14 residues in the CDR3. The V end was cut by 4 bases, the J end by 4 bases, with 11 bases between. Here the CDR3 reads CASSSGWTNQPQHF. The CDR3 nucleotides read TGTGCCAGCAGCTCCGGGTGGACTAATCAGCCCCAGCATTTT. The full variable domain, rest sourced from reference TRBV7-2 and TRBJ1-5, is GAGVSQSPSNKVTEKGKDVELRCDPISGHTALYWYRQSLGQGLEFLIYFQGNSAPDKSGLPSDRFSAERTGGSVSTLTIQRTQQEDSAVYLCASSSGWTNQPQHFGDGTRLSIL.